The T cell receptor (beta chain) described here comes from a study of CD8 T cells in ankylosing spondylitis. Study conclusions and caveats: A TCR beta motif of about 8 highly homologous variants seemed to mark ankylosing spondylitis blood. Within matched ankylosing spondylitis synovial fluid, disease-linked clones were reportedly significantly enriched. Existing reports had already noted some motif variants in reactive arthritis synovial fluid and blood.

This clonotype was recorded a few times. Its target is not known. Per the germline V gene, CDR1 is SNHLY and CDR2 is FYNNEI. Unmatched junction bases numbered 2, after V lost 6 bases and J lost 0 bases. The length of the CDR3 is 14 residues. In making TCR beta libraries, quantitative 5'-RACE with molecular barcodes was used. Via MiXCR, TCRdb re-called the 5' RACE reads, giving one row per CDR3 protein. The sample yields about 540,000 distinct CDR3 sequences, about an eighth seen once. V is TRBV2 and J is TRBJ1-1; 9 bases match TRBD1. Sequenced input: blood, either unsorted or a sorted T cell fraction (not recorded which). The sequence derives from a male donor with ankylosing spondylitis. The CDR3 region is CASRRTGVNTEAFF. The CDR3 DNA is TGTGCCAGCAGACGGACAGGGGTGAACACTGAAGCTTTCTTT. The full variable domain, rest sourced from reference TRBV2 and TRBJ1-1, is EPEVTQTPSHQVTQMGQEVILRCVPISNHLYFYWYRQILGQKVEFLVSFYNNEISEKSEIFDDQFSVERPDGSNFTLKIRSTKLEDSAMYFCASRRTGVNTEAFFGQGTRLTVV.